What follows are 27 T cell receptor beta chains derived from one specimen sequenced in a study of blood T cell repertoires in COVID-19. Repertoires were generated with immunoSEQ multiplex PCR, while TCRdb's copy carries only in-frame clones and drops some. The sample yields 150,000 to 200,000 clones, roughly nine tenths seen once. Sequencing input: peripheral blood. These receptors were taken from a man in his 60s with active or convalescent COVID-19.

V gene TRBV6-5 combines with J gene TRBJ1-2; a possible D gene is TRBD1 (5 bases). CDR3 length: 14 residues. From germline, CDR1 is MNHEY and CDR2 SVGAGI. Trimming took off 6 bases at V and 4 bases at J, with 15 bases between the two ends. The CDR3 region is CASSPNRSGYGYTF. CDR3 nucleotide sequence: TGTGCCAGCAGCCCAAACAGGAGTGGCTATGGCTACACCTTC.

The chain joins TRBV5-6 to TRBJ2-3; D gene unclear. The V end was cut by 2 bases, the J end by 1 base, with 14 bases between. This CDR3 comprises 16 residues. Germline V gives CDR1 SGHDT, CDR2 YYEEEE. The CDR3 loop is CASSLGVFQGTDTQYF. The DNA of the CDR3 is TGTGCCAGCAGCTTAGGTGTGTTCCAGGGCACAGATACGCAGTATTTT.

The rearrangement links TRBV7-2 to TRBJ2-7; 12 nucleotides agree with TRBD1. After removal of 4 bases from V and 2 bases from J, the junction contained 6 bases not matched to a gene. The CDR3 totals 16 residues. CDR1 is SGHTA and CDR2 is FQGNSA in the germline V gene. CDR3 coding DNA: TGTGCCAGCAGCTCCTCCGGGACAGGGGGCACCTACGAGCAGTACTTC. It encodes CASSSSGTGGTYEQYF.

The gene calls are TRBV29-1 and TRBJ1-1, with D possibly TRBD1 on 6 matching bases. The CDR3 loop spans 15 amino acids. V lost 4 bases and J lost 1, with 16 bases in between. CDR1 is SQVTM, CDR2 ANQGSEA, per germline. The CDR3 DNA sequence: TGCAGCGTTGGATTTATAGACAGGAGGAACACTGAAGCTTTCTTT. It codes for CSVGFIDRRNTEAFF.

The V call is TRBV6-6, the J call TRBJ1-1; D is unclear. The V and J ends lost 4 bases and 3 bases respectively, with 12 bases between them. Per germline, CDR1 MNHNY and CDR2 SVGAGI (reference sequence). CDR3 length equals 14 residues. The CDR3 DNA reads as TGTGCCAGCAGTTTCGAGGAGTGGTACACTGAAGCTTTCTTT. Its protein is CASSFEEWYTEAFF.

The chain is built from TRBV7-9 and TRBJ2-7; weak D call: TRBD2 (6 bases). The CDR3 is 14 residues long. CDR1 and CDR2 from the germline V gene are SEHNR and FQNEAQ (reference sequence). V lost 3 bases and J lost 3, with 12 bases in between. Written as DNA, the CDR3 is TGTGCCAGCAGCTTCCGGGACTTCGGCTACGAGCAGTACTTC. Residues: CASSFRDFGYEQYF.

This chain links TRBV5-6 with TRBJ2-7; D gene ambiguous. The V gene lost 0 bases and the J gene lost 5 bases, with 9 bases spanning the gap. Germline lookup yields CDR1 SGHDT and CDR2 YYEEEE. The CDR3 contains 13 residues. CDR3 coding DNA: TGTGCCAGCAGCTTGGGACTTTTCGACGAGCAGTACTTC. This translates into CASSLGLFDEQYF.

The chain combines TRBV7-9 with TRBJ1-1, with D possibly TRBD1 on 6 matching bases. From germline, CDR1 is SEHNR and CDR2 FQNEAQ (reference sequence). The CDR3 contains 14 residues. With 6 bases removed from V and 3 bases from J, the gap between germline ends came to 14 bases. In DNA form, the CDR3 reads TGTGCCAGCAGTCCTGGGACATTGGACACTGAAGCTTTCTTT. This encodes CASSPGTLDTEAFF.

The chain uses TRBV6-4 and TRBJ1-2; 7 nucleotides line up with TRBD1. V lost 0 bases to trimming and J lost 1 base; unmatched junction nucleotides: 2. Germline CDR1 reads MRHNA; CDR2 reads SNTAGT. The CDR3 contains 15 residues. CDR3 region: CASSDSGTVNYGYTF. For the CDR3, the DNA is TGTGCCAGCAGTGACTCGGGGACAGTTAACTATGGCTACACCTTC.

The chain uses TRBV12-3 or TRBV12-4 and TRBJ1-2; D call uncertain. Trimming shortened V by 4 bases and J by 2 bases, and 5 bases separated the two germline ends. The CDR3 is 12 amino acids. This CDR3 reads CASSSRNYGYTF. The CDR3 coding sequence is TGTGCCAGCAGTTCACGGAACTATGGCTACACCTTC.

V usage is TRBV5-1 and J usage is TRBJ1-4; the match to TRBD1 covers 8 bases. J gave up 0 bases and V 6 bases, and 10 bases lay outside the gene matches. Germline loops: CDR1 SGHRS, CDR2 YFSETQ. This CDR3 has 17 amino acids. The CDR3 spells CASNARGQDATNEKLFF. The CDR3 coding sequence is TGCGCCAGCAACGCCAGGGGGCAGGATGCAACTAATGAAAAACTGTTTTTT.

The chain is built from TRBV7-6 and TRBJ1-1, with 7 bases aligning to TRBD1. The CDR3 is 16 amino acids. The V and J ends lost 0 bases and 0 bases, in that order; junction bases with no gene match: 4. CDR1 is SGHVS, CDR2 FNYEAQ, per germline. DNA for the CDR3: TGTGCCAGCAGCTTAGCATCCGGGACAGTGAACACTGAAGCTTTCTTT. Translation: CASSLASGTVNTEAFF. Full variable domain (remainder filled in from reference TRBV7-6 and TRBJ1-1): GAGVSQSPRYKVTKRGQDVALRCDPISGHVSLYWYRQALGQGPEFLTYFNYEAQQDKSGLPNDRFSAERPEGSISTLTIQRTEQRDSAMYRCASSLASGTVNTEAFFGQGTRLTVV.

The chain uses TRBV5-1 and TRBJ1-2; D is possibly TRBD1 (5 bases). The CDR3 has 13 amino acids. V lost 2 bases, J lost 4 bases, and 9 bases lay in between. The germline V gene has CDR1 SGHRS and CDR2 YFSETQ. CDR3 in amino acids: CASSFGQLYGYTF. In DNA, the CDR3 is TGCGCCAGCAGCTTTGGACAACTCTATGGCTACACCTTC.

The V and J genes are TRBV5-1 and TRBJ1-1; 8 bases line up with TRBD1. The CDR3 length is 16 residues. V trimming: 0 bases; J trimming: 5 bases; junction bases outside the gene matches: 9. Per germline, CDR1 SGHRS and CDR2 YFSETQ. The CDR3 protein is CASSLVQGAVGTEAFF. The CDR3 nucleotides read TGCGCCAGCAGCTTGGTTCAGGGGGCGGTAGGAACTGAAGCTTTCTTT. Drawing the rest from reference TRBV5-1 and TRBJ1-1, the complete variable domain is KAGVTQTPRYLIKTRGQQVTLSCSPISGHRSVSWYQQTPGQGLQFLFEYFSETQRNKGNFPGRFSGRQFSNSRSEMNVSTLELGDSALYLCASSLVQGAVGTEAFFGQGTRLTVV.

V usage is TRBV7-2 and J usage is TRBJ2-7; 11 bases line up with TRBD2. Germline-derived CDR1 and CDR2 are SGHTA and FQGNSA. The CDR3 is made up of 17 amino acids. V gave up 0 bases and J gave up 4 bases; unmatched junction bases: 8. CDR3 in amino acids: CASSLALGLAGTYEQYF. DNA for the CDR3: TGTGCCAGCAGCTTAGCGCTAGGACTAGCGGGCACTTACGAGCAGTACTTC.

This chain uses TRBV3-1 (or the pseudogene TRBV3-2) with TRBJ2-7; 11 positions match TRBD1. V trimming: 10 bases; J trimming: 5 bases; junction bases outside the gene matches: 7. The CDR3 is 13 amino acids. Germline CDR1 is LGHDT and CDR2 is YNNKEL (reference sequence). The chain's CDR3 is CATSDRGLHEQYF. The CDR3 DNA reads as TGTGCCACCTCGGACAGGGGGCTCCACGAGCAGTACTTC.

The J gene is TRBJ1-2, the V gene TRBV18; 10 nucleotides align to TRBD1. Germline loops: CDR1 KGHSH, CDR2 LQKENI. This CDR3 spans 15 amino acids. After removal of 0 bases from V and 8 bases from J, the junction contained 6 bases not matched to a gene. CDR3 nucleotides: TGTGCCAGCTCACCACCGGGACAGGGGACGGGCGGCTACACCTTC. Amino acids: CASSPPGQGTGGYTF.

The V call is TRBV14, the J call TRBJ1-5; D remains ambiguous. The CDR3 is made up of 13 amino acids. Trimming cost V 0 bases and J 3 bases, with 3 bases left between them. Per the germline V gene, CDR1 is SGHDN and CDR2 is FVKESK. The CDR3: CASSQDLNQPQHF. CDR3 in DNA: TGTGCCAGCAGCCAAGATCTCAATCAGCCCCAGCATTTT.

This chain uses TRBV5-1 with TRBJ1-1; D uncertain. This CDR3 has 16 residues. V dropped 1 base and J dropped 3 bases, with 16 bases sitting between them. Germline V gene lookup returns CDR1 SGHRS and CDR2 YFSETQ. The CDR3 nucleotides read TGCGCCAGCAGCTTGAGGTCCGTCAGAGGGTACACTGAAGCTTTCTTT. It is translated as CASSLRSVRGYTEAFF.

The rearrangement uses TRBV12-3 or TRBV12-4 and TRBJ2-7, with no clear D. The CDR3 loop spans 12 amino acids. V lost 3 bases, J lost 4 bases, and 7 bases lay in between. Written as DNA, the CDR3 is TGTGCCAGCAGTTTTAAGAGGTACGAGCAGTACTTC. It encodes CASSFKRYEQYF.

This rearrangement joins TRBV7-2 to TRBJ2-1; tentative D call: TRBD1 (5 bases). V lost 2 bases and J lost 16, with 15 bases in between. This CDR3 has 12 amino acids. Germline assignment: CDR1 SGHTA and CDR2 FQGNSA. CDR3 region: CASSLIGAPDFF. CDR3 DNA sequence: TGTGCCAGCAGCTTAATAGGGGCCCCGGATTTCTTC.

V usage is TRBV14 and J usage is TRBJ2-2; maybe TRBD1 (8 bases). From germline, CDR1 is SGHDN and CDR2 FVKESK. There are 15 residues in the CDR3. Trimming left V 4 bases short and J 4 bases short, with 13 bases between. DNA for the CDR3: TGTGCCAGCAGCCCCACAGGGGGGGGCACCGGGGAGCTGTTTTTT. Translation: CASSPTGGGTGELFF.

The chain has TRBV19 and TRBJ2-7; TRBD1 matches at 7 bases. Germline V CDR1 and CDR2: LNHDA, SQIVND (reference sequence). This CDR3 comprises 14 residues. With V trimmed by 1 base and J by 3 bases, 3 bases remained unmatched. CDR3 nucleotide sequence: TGTGCCAGTAGTATAGTACAGGGGAACTACGAGCAGTACTTC. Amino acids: CASSIVQGNYEQYF.

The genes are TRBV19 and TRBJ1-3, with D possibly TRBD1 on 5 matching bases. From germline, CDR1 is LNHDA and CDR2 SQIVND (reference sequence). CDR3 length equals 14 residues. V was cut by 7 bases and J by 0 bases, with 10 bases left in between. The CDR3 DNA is TGTGCCAGTAATACAGGCCACTCTGGAAACACCATATATTTT. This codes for CASNTGHSGNTIYF.

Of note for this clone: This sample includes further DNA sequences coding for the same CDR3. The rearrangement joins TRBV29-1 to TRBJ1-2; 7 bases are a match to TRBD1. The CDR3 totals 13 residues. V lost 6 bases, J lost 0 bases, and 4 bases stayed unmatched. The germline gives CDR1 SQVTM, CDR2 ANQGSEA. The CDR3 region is CSVRTGANYGYTF. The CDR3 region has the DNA TGCAGCGTCAGGACAGGAGCTAACTATGGCTACACCTTC.

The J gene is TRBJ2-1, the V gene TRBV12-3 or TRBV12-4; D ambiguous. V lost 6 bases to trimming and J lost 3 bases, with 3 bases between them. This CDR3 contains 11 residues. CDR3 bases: TGTGCCAGCAGCTTCTACAATGAGCAGTTCTTC. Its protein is CASSFYNEQFF.

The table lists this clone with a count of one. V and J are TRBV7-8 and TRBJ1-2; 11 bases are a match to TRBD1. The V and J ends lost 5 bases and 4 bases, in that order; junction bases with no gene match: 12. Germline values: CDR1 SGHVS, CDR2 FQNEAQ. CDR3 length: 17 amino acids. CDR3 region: CASSPEFPGQGVYGYTF. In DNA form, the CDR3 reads TGTGCCAGCAGCCCAGAGTTTCCGGGACAGGGGGTCTATGGCTACACCTTC.